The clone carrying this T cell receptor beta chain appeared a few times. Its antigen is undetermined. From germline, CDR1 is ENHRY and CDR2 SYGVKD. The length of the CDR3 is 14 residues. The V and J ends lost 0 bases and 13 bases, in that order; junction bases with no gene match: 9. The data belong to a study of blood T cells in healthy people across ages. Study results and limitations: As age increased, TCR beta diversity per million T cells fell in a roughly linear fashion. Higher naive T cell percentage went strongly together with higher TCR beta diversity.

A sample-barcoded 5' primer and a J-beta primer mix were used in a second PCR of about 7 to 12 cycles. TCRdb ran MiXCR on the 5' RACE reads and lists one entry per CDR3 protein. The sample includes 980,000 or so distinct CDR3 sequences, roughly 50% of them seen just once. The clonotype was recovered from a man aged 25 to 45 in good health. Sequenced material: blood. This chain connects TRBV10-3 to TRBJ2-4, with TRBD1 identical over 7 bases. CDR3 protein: CAISESGRGQEQYF. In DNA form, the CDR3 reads TGTGCCATCAGTGAGTCTGGAAGGGGGCAAGAGCAGTACTTC.